Below, 9 T cell receptor beta chains from the same sample are listed, as sequenced in a study of CD8+CD57+ T cells in acquired aplastic anemia. For sequencing, patients were chosen who had shown expansion of CD8+CD57+ cells by flow cytometry. TCR beta VDJ combinations and CDR3 sequences were profiled from genomic DNA. TCRdb itself ran the reads through MiXCR, one entry per CDR3 protein. The table includes 210,000 or so distinct CDR3 sequences, around 49% detected once. The sample was sorted CD4+, CD8+, or CD8+CD57+ T cells (not recorded which) from PBMCs. These TCRs come from a human donor with aplastic anemia.

This clonotype was observed a single time. The V gene is TRBV12-3 or TRBV12-4, the J gene TRBJ1-2; 8 bases align to TRBD1. The junction had 9 bases not matched to a gene; V was cut back by 5 bases and J by 7 bases. This CDR3 is built from 14 residues. The CDR3 DNA reads TGTGCCAGCAGTGTCTTAGGACAGGGTGCTGGCTACACCTTC. This sequence encodes CASSVLGQGAGYTF.

This clonotype was seen many times. The rearrangement uses TRBV20-1 and TRBJ2-3, with 7 bases matching TRBD1. The CDR3 spans 13 residues. The germline gives CDR1 DFQATT, CDR2 SNEGSKA (reference sequence). With 5 bases clipped from V and 0 bases from J, the junction kept 2 bases outside the gene matches. This CDR3 is CSAEGQSTDTQYF. The CDR3 bases are TGCAGTGCTGAGGGACAGAGCACAGATACGCAGTATTTT.

The chain carries TRBV5-8 and TRBJ2-2; no reliable D call. V was trimmed by 3 bases and J by 6 bases, leaving 3 bases between them. CDR3 length: 11 amino acids. CDR1 and CDR2 (germline): SGHTS, YDEGEE. The CDR3 protein is CASSSSGELFF. The CDR3 coding sequence is TGTGCCAGCAGCTCTTCCGGGGAGCTGTTTTTT.

This clonotype was seen repeatedly, ten times or more. The CDR3 DNA follows: TGTGCCACCCGAGGACCGGGGCTTAATCAGCCCCAGCATTTT. This sequence encodes CATRGPGLNQPQHF. The rearrangement links TRBV19 to TRBJ1-5; maybe TRBD1 (5 bases). CDR1 and CDR2 (germline): LNHDA, SQIVND (reference sequence). V gave up 10 bases and J gave up 4 bases, with 17 bases separating them. The CDR3 runs to 14 residues.

This chain connects TRBV12-3 or TRBV12-4 to TRBJ2-1; D remains unclear. V lost 1 base, J lost 6 bases, and 4 bases lay in between. This CDR3 is built from 12 residues. CDR3 amino acids: CASSLVANEQFF. The DNA for the CDR3 is TGTGCCAGCAGTTTAGTTGCCAATGAGCAGTTCTTC.

The V and J genes are TRBV30 and TRBJ2-7; 8 positions agree with TRBD1. Germline CDR1 GTSNPN, CDR2 SVGIG (reference sequence). V shed 8 bases, J shed 3 bases, and the junction held 12 bases outside the gene matches. The CDR3 contains 14 residues. Here the CDR3 reads CAGTGGQVHYEQYF. The CDR3 region has the DNA TGTGCCGGCACAGGGGGTCAAGTTCACTACGAGCAGTACTTC.

The chain recombines TRBV30 with TRBJ1-1, with D unclear. The length of the CDR3 is 11 residues. The V gene's germline CDR1 is GTSNPN and CDR2 SVGIG (reference sequence). V lost 8 bases and J lost 1, with 8 bases in between. The CDR3 region is CAREGNTEAFF. CDR3 nucleotides: TGTGCCCGGGAGGGGAACACTGAAGCTTTCTTT.

The chain couples TRBV10-3 to TRBJ1-1; no reliable D call. Germline assignment: CDR1 ENHRY and CDR2 SYGVKD. This CDR3 has 11 residues. V was trimmed by 4 bases and J by 11 bases, leaving 11 bases between them. CDR3 amino acids: CAISGLIEAFF. As DNA, the CDR3 is TGTGCCATCAGTGGACTGATAGAGGCTTTCTTT.

This chain links TRBV20-1 with TRBJ2-1; 15 positions agree with TRBD2. The CDR3 extends over 17 amino acids. Per germline, CDR1 DFQATT and CDR2 SNEGSKA (reference sequence). DNA for the CDR3: TGCAGCGTTGAGCCTACCGGGACTAGCGGGGGGTACAATGAGCAGTTCTTC. Translated: CSVEPTGTSGGYNEQFF.